The present entry profiles one T cell receptor beta chain with its context. Antigen specificity is unknown. Primers: 60 Vbeta forward and 13 Jbeta reverse. Assay used: immunoSEQ multiplex PCR; TCRdb lists only in-frame clones, some missing. The table counts approximately 200,000 clones; roughly 0.74% lies in the top ten. These data come from a study of cytomegalovirus exposure and HLA in healthy donors. Study information: The early release's HLA-typed donors yielded about 85 million unique TCRs. Study results and caveats: The study recorded over 150 TCR beta chains that were cytomegalovirus-associated.

This CDR3 contains 18 residues. The ends lost 2 bases at V and 4 bases at J; junction bases unmatched: 15. The V gene's germline CDR1 is SGHTS and CDR2 YDEGEE. This receptor was taken from a boy aged 10-17 years in good health and CMV-seronegative. Sequencing was carried out using PBMCs. This chain connects TRBV5-8 to TRBJ1-2; 9 positions match TRBD1. The CDR3 DNA reads TGTGCCAGCAGCTTTCTGGACAGGGGTTTTTATAATAGCTATGGCTACACCTTC. This gives the protein CASSFLDRGFYNSYGYTF.